This T cell receptor (beta chain) came from a study of blood T cell repertoires in COVID-19. Study overall: Sites across the United States, Italy and Spain contributed samples from acute and convalescent COVID-19. PBMCs, B-cell-depleted T cells, or T cells were the source of the cDNA or gDNA that made up the material.

The CDR3 is 12 residues long. The germline V gene encodes CDR1 MNHNS and CDR2 SASEGT. V lost 3 bases and J 5 bases, leaving 7 bases between the germline ends. Assay used: immunoSEQ multiplex PCR; TCRdb lists only in-frame clones, some missing. In the table there are around 180,000 clones, under 80% of which are singletons. The sample consisted of peripheral blood. This chain uses TRBV6-1 with TRBJ1-1; D ambiguous. The sequence came from an elderly woman with acute or convalescent COVID-19. CDR3: CASSEYLTEAFF. CDR3 DNA sequence: TGTGCCAGCAGTGAGTATCTGACTGAAGCTTTCTTT.